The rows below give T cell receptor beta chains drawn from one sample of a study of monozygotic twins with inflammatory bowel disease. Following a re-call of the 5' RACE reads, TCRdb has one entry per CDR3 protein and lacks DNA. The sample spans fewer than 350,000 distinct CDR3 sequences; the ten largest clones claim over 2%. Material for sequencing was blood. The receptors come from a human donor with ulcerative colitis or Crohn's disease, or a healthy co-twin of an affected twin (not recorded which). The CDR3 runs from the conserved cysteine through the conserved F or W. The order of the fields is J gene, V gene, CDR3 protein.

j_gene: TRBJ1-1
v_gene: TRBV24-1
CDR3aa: CATSGTRGTEAFF

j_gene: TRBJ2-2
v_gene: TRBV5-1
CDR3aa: CASSLERLGELFF

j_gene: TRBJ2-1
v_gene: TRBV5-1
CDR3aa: CASSPGATSYNEQFF

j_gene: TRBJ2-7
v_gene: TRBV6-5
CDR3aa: CASSYSPRSYEQYF

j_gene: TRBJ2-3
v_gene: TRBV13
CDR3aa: CASSYRGPANGDTQYF

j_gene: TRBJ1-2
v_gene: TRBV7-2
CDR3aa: CASSSPGGYGYTF

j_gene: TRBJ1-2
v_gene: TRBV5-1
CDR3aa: CASSLVPGTGGASNYGYTF

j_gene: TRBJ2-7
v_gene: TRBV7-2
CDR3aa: CASSFITGGSYEQYF

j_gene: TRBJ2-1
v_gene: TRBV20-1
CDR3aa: CSARDERGALYNEQFF

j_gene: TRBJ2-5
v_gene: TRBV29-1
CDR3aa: CSVAQVQETQYF

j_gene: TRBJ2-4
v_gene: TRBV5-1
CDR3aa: CASSQGGGVNIQYF

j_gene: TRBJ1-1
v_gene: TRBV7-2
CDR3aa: CASSRDTEAFF

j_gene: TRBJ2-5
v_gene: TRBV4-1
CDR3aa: CASSLKGGLTDSIQETQYF

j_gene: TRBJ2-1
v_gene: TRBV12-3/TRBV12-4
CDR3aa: CASSLGWTGSRNEQFF

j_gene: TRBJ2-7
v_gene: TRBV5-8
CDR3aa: CASNQTGLRSGLGEQYF

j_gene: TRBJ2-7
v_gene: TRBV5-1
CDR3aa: CASSHLPRDGSEQYF

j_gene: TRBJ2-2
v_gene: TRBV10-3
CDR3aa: CAISDTGPGQELFF